This record concerns one T cell receptor beta chain sequence. CDR1 and CDR2 from the germline V gene are KGHSH and LQKENI. Trimming took 6 bases from V and 4 from J, leaving 11 bases between them. The CDR3 is 13 amino acids. Only in-frame clones appear in the TCRdb table, and some are missing; sequencing was by immunoSEQ multiplex PCR. Among some 70,000 clones listed, 90% to 95% were seen once. This sample is part of a study of technical replicates of blood from several donors. This chain links TRBV18 with TRBJ2-3, with a possible D match to TRBD2 (6 bases). Source material: PBMCs. The TCR sequence derives from a human donor in good health. Some clones in this sample may be carry-over from other donors' samples. CDR3 nucleotide sequence: TGTGCCAGCTCCCTCGAGCGGGCAGATACGCAGTATTTT. Its protein product is CASSLERADTQYF.